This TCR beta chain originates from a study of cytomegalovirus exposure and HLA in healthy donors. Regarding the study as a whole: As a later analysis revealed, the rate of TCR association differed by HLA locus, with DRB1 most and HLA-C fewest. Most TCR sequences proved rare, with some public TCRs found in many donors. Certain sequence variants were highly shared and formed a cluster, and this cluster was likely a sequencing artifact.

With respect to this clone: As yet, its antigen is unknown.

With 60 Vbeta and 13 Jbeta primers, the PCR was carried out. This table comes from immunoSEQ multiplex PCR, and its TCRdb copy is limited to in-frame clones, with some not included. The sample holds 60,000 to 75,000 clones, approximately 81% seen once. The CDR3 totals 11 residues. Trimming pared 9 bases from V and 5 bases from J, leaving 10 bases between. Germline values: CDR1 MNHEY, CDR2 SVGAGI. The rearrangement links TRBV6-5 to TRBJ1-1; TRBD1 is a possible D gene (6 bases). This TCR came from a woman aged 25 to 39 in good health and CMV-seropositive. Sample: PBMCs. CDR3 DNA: TGTGCCAGTCGTACAGGGACTGAAGCTTTCTTT. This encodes CASRTGTEAFF.